This section outlines one TCR beta chain sequence together with its context. The antigen it binds to is not known. Base qualities are not at hand, and no much larger clone is one base apart. Based on the germline V gene (reference sequence), the CDR1 and CDR2 sequences are LGHDT and YNNKEL. Taken from cysteine to phenylalanine, the CDR3 has 15 residues. Of the read, only the CDR3 DNA is kept; its 45 bases are in frame from base 1. The V end loses 3 bases and the J end loses 3 bases, and a stretch of 15 bases separates them. These data originate in a study of blood T cell repertoires in COVID-19 (dated by TCRdb to 2019 to 2021). For context, the study as a whole: Samples covering the acute and convalescent phases of COVID-19 were provided by collaborators in the United States, Italy and Spain. The samples were drawn from the first 160 participants of the ongoing ImmuneRACE study and from over a thousand subjects provided by 6 global collaborators. Deeply sampled blood TCRbeta repertoires from subjects exposed to, actively infected with, or recovered from COVID-19 were included in the dataset. Where available, HLA class I and class II types were obtained from metadata supplied by the sample provider rather than from assay-based typing. The material from the prospective study consisted of cDNA or gDNA derived from T cells, B-cell-depleted T cells, or PBMCs. The sample metadata nearly always contained a de-identified subject ID, COVID-19 status, age in years and sex. The repertoires were made available in a free public database intended to serve as a resource for research on the immune response to SARS-CoV-2.

General conclusions and limits of the study: The quantity of clinical and demographic metadata differed by source and by participant and was supplied without curation.

Enrolling through a virtual design, the prospective study's participants ranged in age from roughly 18 to 100 years and lived across 24 United States geographic areas. In the prospective study, cohorts were assigned on the basis of participant-reported clinical history obtained from a screening survey and a study questionnaire. Recovered participants in ImmuneRACE Cohort 3 were defined as having two consecutive negative NP/OP PCR tests, clearance from a healthcare professional, or resolution of symptoms. Each participant in the prospective study had whole blood, serum and a nasopharyngeal or oropharyngeal swab collected by mobile phlebotomists. Participants in the prospective study had the option to provide additional blood draws and questionnaires over a roughly 2-month period. Before DNA extraction, blood samples from the prospective study were shipped at room temperature or frozen. The immunoSEQ Assay, a bias-controlled multiplex PCR, was used to amplify TCRbeta CDR3 regions from genomic DNA. In the authors' own workflow: Nucleated cell counts per sample were estimated from amplification of reference gene primers within the assay. To quantify the absolute abundance of each unique TCRbeta CDR3 rearrangement, sequence reads were collapsed and filtered. For each sample, productive Simpson clonality was calculated as the square root of Simpson's diversity index across productive rearrangements. TCRdb obtained this table from immuneACCESS and retained in-frame rearrangements with V and J assigned. These tables miss some clones; where compared with another copy, unresolved V genes account for less than half of the shortfall, and the remainder is unexplained. That table is the source of V, J and clone size, and D and trimming were worked out from the DNA. The sample records some 330,000 clones, around 86% of which are singletons. Of the sample, 5.1% falls within the top ten clones.

Specimen: PBMCs or T cells enriched from blood (not recorded which). This TCR came from a woman aged 45-60 years who had recovered from COVID-19. The chain employs TRBV3-1 (or the pseudogene TRBV3-2) and TRBJ2-7, with no confident D gene call. DNA sequence: TGTGCCAGCAGCCACCAACTAAGTGATTTCTACGAGCAGTACTTC. The translation is CASSHQLSDFYEQYF.